The rows below give T cell receptor beta chains drawn from one sample of a study of cytomegalovirus exposure and HLA in healthy donors. Method: immunoSEQ multiplex PCR; TCRdb's copy keeps in-frame clones and lacks some. The sample holds roughly 230,000 clones; around 90% are singletons and the top ten take 1.7%. Source material: PBMCs. These receptors were taken from a girl aged 2-10 years in good health and CMV-seronegative. CDR3s include the opening cysteine and the closing phenylalanine or tryptophan. The D gene is left open where the match is weak. Not every row has a clone size; where given, it reads once, few, many or a size class.

TRBV5-1	TRBD2	-	TRBJ2-3	CASSLRGVSTDTQYF	TGCGCCAGCAGCTTGCGGGGGGTGAGCACAGATACGCAGTATTTT
TRBV27	TRBD1	-	TRBJ1-5	CASSPQGESNQPQHF	TGTGCCAGCAGTCCTCAGGGGGAGAGCAATCAGCCCCAGCATTTT
TRBV9	-	-	TRBJ2-2	CASSLQGGTGELFF	TGTGCCAGCAGCCTCCAGGGGGGAACCGGGGAGCTGTTTTTT
TRBV6-1	TRBD2	-	TRBJ2-3	CASTTSGAAGDTQYF	TGTGCCAGCACCACTAGCGGGGCCGCGGGAGATACGCAGTATTTT
TRBV10-3	TRBD1	-	TRBJ2-7	CAIRVTGGTYEQYF	TGTGCCATCAGGGTCACAGGGGGCACGTACGAGCAGTACTTC
TRBV5-1	TRBD2	-	TRBJ2-7	CASSLGSGDIYEQYF	TGCGCCAGCAGCTTGGGCAGCGGGGATATCTACGAGCAGTACTTC
TRBV29-1	-	-	TRBJ2-7	CSVNLVAEQYF	TGCAGCGTTAACCTAGTTGCCGAGCAGTACTTC
TRBV10-3	TRBD2	-	TRBJ2-7	CAISDPVASGGTSSYEQYF	TGTGCCATCAGTGACCCTGTCGCCAGCGGGGGGACGAGCTCCTACGAGCAGTACTTC
TRBV5-1	-	-	TRBJ2-5	CASSLTGHLQETQYF	TGCGCCAGCAGCCTCACGGGACATCTCCAAGAGACCCAGTACTTC
TRBV4-1	TRBD1	-	TRBJ1-2	CASSQMDRGESANYGYTF	TGCGCCAGCAGCCAAATGGACAGGGGGGAATCCGCTAACTATGGCTACACCTTC
TRBV6-1	TRBD1	once	TRBJ1-2	CASSRTGAGYTF	TGTGCCAGCAGTCGGACAGGGGCTGGCTACACCTTC
TRBV7-2	TRBD2	-	TRBJ2-3	CASSLGGLAGGPGTQYF	TGTGCCAGCAGCTTAGGGGGACTAGCGGGAGGGCCTGGTACGCAGTATTTT
TRBV4-1	TRBD1	-	TRBJ2-2	CASSPVDRVGTGELFF	TGCGCCAGCAGCCCCGTGGACAGGGTCGGGACCGGGGAGCTGTTTTTT
TRBV28	-	-	TRBJ1-5	CASSPGQDNQPQHF	TGTGCCAGCAGCCCGGGACAAGACAATCAGCCCCAGCATTTT
TRBV7-6	-	-	TRBJ2-3	CASSLPGGAGDTQYF	TGTGCCAGCAGCTTACCGGGCGGGGCTGGAGATACGCAGTATTTT
TRBV5-1	TRBD1	-	TRBJ1-1	CASSTGTGSDTEAFF	TGCGCCAGCAGCACCGGGACAGGGTCCGACACTGAAGCTTTCTTT
TRBV7-6	-	-	TRBJ2-7	CASSSGDFTSLNYEQYF	TGTGCCAGCAGCTCCGGGGACTTCACGAGCTTGAACTACGAGCAGTACTTC
TRBV13	TRBD2	-	TRBJ2-1	CASSLSSGRAPNRGSYNEQFF	TGTGCCAGCAGCTTATCGAGCGGGAGGGCCCCGAATCGTGGCTCCTACAATGAGCAGTTCTTC